The T cell receptor beta chain under discussion was sequenced for a study of cytomegalovirus exposure and HLA in healthy donors. Study overall: Genotyping of nearly 400 donors showed that about 84% belonged to the Caucasian-associated ancestry cluster. Whole-study results and caveats: Fewer than 20,000 TCR beta sequences were associated with HLA alleles at 0.05 false discovery rate in a later analysis. Roughly uniform depth of sequencing across donors was assumed in presence/absence analyses.

With regard to this clone: Its antigen is unidentified.

Primers: 60 Vbeta forward and 13 Jbeta reverse. Clones were read by immunoSEQ multiplex PCR, and TCRdb kept only the in-frame ones, dropping some. The repertoire table contains approximately 110,000 clones. Germline CDR1 MNHEY, CDR2 SVGAGI. V lost 6 bases to trimming and J lost 2 bases, with 10 bases between them. CDR3 length equals 14 residues. This clonotype was obtained from a man under 40 in good health and CMV-seronegative. What was sequenced was PBMCs. The gene calls are TRBV6-5 and TRBJ2-2, with a possible D match to TRBD2 (6 bases). The CDR3 DNA reads TGTGCCAGCAGACGGGGGATTAACACCGGGGAGCTGTTTTTT. Translation gives CASRRGINTGELFF.